This T cell receptor (beta chain) was found in a study of T cell responses to AZD1222 COVID-19 vaccine (TCRdb year 2021). Regarding the research as a whole: Because spike-specific TCR depth and breadth did not differ between the two schedules, AZD1222 recipients who got a second dose at roughly 4 weeks were pooled with those who got a second dose at roughly 12 weeks. Trial participants were enrolled into age subgroups of 18-55, 56-69 and 70-plus years, which contained roughly 140, 27 and 60 TCR-sequenced participants, respectively. A total of over 230 trial participants underwent TCR sequencing, of whom about 200 had received two doses of AZD1222 and about 25 had received two doses of the MenACWY control vaccine.

The CDR3 regions of human TCRbeta chains were subjected to immunosequencing. The original methods were these. Repertoire TCRs were checked for matches against a reference library of SARS-CoV-2-specific TCRs that had been generated using the MIRA antigen-specificity platform. Breadth was defined as the fraction of unique TCRs that were SARS-CoV-2-associated. Depth was defined as the fraction of total T cells that were SARS-CoV-2-associated. Using the MIRA data, each spike-specific TCR was assigned both to the spike region to which the TCR was reactive and to a CD4 or CD8 class. Log10-transformed breadth and depth values were compared by one-way ANOVA with Sidak's multiple comparisons tests. The clones in this table, taken by TCRdb from immuneACCESS, are in-frame only. Not every clone is retained; where verified, under half of the shortfall comes from an unresolved V gene, and the cause of the rest is unknown. The D gene and trimming were derived from the DNA, and the V and J assignments and clone size from that table. This sample gives some 150,000 clones in total; more than 90% of them show up just once. Clones ranked in the top ten supply approximately 5.4% of the sample.

V is cut by 2 bases and J by 2 bases, and the space between the germline ends is 4 bases. Inclusive of the bounding cysteine and phenylalanine, the CDR3 is 12 residues long. The retained sequence is limited to the CDR3, 36 bases, with the frame set at the first base. The label giving this sample's time point can be read as: baseline before first vaccination. The vaccinee samples were drawn from two UK trials, COV001 and COV002, one of which was a single-blind randomized controlled phase 2/3 trial testing AZD1222 (ChAdOx1 nCoV-19) in healthy adults. Trial participant PBMC samples were collected at day 0 and day 28 after the second dose for TCRbeta chain sequencing. Comment on this clone: Its antigen remains undetermined. Base qualities were left out, and no much larger clone turns up one base away.

General conclusions and limits of the study: After two AZD1222 doses, both the breadth and the depth of spike-specific TCRs were significantly higher than at day 0 and than in MenACWY recipients. Epitopes outside the regions mutated in the B.1.351 and B.1.1.7 variants were reportedly recognized by nearly half of the unique spike-specific TCRs. The whole spike protein was spanned by vaccine-associated CD4 TCRs, and dominant responses were seen in regions 160-218 and 743-854. Participants were mostly white British and included more females than males, and it was suggested by the authors that clonal diversity may have been underestimated. Only five to seven AZD1222 recipients were SARS-CoV-2 seropositive at baseline, limiting conclusions about previously exposed vaccinees. Because no samples from the day 14 peak response were available, repertoires could be characterized only after the peak T cell response. The 56-69-year group was small, and its depth increase did not reach significance, likely because of low power.

This specimen was peripheral blood, taken on day 0 of AZD1222 vaccination. The chain couples TRBV12-3 or TRBV12-4 to TRBJ2-7, with no reliable assignment of the D segment. This sequence was found in an adult in good health. The nucleotide sequence is given as TGTGCCAGCAGTTTAATGCCCTACGAGCAGTACTTC. Its protein reads: CASSLMPYEQYF.